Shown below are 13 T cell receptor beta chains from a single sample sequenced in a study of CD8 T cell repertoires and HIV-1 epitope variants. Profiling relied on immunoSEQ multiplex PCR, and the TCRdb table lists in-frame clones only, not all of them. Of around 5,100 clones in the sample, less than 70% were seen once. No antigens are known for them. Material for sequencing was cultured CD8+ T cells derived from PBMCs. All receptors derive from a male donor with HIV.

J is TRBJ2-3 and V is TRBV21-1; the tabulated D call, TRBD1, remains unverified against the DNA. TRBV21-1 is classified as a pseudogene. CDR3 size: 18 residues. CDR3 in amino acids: CASSKPSTGTGPTDTQYF. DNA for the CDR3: TGTGCCAGCAGCAAACCAAGTACCGGGACAGGGCCTACAGATACGCAGTATTTT.

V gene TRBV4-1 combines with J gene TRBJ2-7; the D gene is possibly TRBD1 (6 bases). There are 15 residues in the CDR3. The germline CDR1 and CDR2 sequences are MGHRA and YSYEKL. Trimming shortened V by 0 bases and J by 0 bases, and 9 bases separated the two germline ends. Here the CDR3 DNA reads TGCGCCAGCAGCCAAGACAGGGGTCTCTCCTACGAGCAGTACTTC. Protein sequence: CASSQDRGLSYEQYF.

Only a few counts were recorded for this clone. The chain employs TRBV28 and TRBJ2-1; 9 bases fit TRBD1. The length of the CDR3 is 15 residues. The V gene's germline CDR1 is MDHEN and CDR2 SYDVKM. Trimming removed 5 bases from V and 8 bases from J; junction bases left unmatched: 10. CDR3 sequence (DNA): TGTGCCAGCAGTGCCACAGGGGGCGACTCATATGAGCAGTTCTTC. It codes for CASSATGGDSYEQFF.

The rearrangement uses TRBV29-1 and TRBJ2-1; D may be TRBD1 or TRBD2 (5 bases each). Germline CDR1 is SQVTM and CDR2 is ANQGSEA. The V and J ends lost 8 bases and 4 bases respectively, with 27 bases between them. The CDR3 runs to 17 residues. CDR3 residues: CSIWDRQPSGLYNEQFF. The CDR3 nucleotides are TGCAGCATTTGGGACCGACAACCTTCGGGTTTATACAATGAGCAGTTCTTC.

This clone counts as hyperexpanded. For the CDR3, the DNA is TGCGCCAGCAGCCAAGAGCCGGGAGCGGGCGCCCTGAGCTCCTACGAGCAGTACTTC. Its protein is CASSQEPGAGALSSYEQYF. The V and J genes are TRBV4-3 and TRBJ2-7, with D tentatively TRBD2 (6 bases). There are 19 residues in the CDR3. CDR1 is LGHNA and CDR2 is YSLEER in the germline V gene. V was clipped by 0 bases and J by 0 bases, with 21 bases between them.

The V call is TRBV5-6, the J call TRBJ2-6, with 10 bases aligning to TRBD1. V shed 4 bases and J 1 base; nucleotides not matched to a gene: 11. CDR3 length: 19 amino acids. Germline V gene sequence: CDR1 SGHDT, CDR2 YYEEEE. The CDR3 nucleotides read TGTGCCAGCAGCGGGGGCTGGGACAGGGGATTTTCTGGGGCCAACGTCCTGACTTTC. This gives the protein CASSGGWDRGFSGANVLTF.

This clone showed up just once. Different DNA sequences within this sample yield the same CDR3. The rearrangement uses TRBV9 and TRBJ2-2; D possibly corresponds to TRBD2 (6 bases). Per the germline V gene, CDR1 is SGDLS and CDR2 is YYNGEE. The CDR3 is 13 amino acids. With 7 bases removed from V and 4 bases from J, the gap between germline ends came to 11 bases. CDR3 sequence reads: CASGSGATGELFF. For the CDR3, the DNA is TGTGCCAGCGGTTCGGGAGCCACCGGGGAGCTGTTTTTT. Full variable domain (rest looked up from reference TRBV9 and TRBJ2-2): DSGVTQTPKHLITATGQRVTLRCSPRSGDLSVYWYQQSLDQGLQFLIQYYNGEERAKGNILERFSAQQFPDLHSELNLSSLELGDSALYFCASGSGATGELFFGEGSRLTVL.

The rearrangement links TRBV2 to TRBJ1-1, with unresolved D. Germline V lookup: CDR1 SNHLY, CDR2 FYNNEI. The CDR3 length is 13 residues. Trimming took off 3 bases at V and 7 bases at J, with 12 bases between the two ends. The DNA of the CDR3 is TGTGCCAGCAGTGATTCGAATCTACTTGAAGCTTTCTTT. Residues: CASSDSNLLEAFF.

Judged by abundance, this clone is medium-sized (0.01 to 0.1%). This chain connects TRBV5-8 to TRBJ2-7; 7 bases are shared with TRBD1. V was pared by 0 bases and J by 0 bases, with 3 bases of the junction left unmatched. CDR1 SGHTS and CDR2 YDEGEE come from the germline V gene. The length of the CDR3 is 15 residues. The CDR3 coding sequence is TGTGCCAGCAGCTTGGGGGACAGTGACTCCTACGAGCAGTACTTC. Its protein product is CASSLGDSDSYEQYF.

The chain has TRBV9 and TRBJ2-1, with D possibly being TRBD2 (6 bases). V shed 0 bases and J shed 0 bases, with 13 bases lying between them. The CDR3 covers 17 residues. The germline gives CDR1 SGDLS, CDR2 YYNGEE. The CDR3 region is CASSVGGGASSYNEQFF. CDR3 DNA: TGTGCCAGCAGCGTAGGTGGAGGGGCGAGCTCCTACAATGAGCAGTTCTTC.

CDR3 loop: CASRDGIGTDTQYF. DNA for the CDR3: TGTGCCAGCAGGGATGGAATTGGCACAGATACGCAGTATTTT. V is TRBV2 and J is TRBJ2-3; D is unresolved. The CDR3 has 14 amino acids. CDR1 and CDR2 from the germline V gene are SNHLY and FYNNEI. Trimming removed 6 bases at V and 1 base at J, with 11 bases between. The full variable domain, its missing parts supplied by reference TRBV2 and TRBJ2-3, is EPEVTQTPSHQVTQMGQEVILRCVPISNHLYFYWYRQILGQKVEFLVSFYNNEISEKSEIFDDQFSVERPDGSNFTLKIRSTKLEDSAMYFCASRDGIGTDTQYFGPGTRLTVL.

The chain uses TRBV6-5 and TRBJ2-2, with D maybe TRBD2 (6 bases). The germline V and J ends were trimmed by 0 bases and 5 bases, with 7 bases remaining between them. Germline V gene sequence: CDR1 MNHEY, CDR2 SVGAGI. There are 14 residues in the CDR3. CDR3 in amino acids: CASSYSGTTGELFF. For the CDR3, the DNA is TGTGCCAGCAGTTACTCTGGGACTACCGGGGAGCTGTTTTTT.

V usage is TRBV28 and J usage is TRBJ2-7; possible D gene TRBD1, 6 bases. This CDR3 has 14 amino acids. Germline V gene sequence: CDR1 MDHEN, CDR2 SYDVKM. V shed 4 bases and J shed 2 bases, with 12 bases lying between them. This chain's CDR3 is CASSWTDLAYEQYF. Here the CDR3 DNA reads TGTGCCAGCAGTTGGACAGACCTTGCCTACGAGCAGTACTTC.